This record looks at one T cell receptor (beta chain) sequence and its context. These data belong to a study of blood T cell repertoires in COVID-19. Germline V gene lookup returns CDR1 SGHTA and CDR2 FQGNSA. After removal of 3 bases from V and 6 bases from J, the junction contained 4 bases not matched to a gene. CDR3 length equals 14 residues. Assay: immunoSEQ multiplex PCR; the TCRdb copy retains only in-frame clones and omits some. This repertoire shows around 120,000 clones, around nine tenths found once; its top ten account for about 4%. The J gene is TRBJ2-1, the V gene TRBV7-2; 8 positions agree with TRBD1. The sequence was obtained from a man in his fifties or sixties with active COVID-19. The sequenced sample was peripheral blood. CDR3 nucleotides: TGTGCCAGCAGCTTCGGGGACAGGACCAATGAGCAGTTCTTC. Protein sequence: CASSFGDRTNEQFF.